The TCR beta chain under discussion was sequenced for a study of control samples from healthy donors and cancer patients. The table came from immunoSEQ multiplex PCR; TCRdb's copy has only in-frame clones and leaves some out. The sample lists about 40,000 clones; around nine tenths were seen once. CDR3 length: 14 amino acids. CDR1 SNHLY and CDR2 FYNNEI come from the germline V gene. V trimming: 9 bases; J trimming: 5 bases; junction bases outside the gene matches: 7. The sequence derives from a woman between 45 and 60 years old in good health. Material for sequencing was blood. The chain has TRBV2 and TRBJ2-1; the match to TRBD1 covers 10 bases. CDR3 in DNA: TGTGCCAGTAATCCGGGACAGGGGAACAATGAGCAGTTCTTC. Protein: CASNPGQGNNEQFF.